This TCR beta chain was obtained from a study of blood T cell repertoires in COVID-19. Study-level background: Samples of COVID-19 (acute and convalescent) were obtained from the United States, Italy and Spain. In each case, the material was cDNA or gDNA derived from T cells, B-cell-depleted T cells, or PBMCs.

Original processing methods: Counts of nucleated cells, estimated from reference gene primer amplification, were obtained. Sequenced by immunoSEQ multiplex PCR; TCRdb stores in-frame clones only, minus some. That table supplies the V and J calls and clone size; D and trimming were determined from the DNA. This sample has under 200,000 clones, with around nine tenths found just once. From germline, CDR1 is LNHDA and CDR2 SQIVND (reference sequence). V lost 0 bases and J 0 bases, leaving 10 bases between the germline ends. The CDR3 is 16 amino acids. This sequence joins TRBV19 and TRBJ2-3; D might be TRBD2 (6 bases). This sequence originates from a man between 45 and 60 years old who had recovered from COVID-19. Sequenced: peripheral blood. The CDR3 nucleotides read TGTGCCAGTAGTATAGATCCCCGGGGGAGCACAGATACGCAGTATTTT. Its translation: CASSIDPRGSTDTQYF.